This T cell receptor beta chain was sequenced for a study of T cell repertoires in cytomegalovirus infection. Study at large: Matching HLA type and CMV infection were both indicated by public TCR beta signatures.

Study-wide points: Pooled public TCR beta family frequency picked out CMV carriers with the relevant HLA. HLA-C-restricted TCR beta clonotypes specific for CMV led the ex vivo response.

As regards this clonotype: What it recognizes is unknown.

Germline-derived CDR1 and CDR2 are KGHSH and LQKENI. The CDR3 has 16 residues. V gave up 3 bases and J gave up 0 bases, with 9 bases separating them. TCRdb fed the reads into MiXCR, producing one record per CDR3 protein. The sample contains about 490,000 distinct CDR3 sequences, 26% of which appear only once. Sequencing was performed on PBMCs. This chain links TRBV18 with TRBJ1-6, with D hard to call. This TCR derives from a human donor in good health (CMV status not recorded). Some clones in this sample may be carry-over from other donors' samples. In DNA form, the CDR3 reads TGTGCCAGCTCACCGGAAAGAGGCTCCTATAATTCACCCCTCCACTTT. Amino acids: CASSPERGSYNSPLHF.